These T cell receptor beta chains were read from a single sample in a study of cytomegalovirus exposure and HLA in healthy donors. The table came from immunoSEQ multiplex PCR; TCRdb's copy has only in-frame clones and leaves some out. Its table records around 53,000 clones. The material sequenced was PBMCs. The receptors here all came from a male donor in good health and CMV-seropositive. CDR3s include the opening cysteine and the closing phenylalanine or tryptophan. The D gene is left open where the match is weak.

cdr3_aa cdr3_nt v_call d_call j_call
CASRGGVLYGYTF TGTGCCAGCAGGGGAGGGGTGCTCTATGGCTACACCTTC TRBV7-2 - TRBJ1-2
CASSSYRNYYGYTF TGTGCCAGCAGCTCGTACAGAAACTACTATGGCTACACCTTC TRBV7-2 - TRBJ1-2
CASSSLPSGNYEQYF TGTGCCAGCAGCTCCCTCCCTTCAGGGAACTACGAGCAGTACTTC TRBV27 - TRBJ2-7
CASTPGGGDNEQFF TGTGCCAGCACCCCGGGCGGGGGGGACAATGAGCAGTTCTTC TRBV28 TRBD2 TRBJ2-1
CASSDSSKNTEAFF TGTGCCAGCAGTGACTCTAGCAAGAACACTGAAGCTTTCTTT TRBV6-4 - TRBJ1-1
CASSYRGNTEAFF TGTGCCAGCAGCTACAGGGGGAACACTGAAGCTTTCTTT TRBV7-8 TRBD1 TRBJ1-1
CASSKGQINQPQHF TGTGCCAGTAGTAAAGGACAGATCAATCAGCCCCAGCATTTT TRBV19 - TRBJ1-5
CASSQLYPETIDQPQHF TGCGCCAGCAGCCAATTATACCCCGAGACAATCGATCAGCCCCAGCATTTT TRBV4-1 - TRBJ1-5
CASSRWAYEKLFF TGTGCCAGCAGCAGGTGGGCGTATGAAAAACTGTTTTTT TRBV2 - TRBJ1-4
CAWSEPVETQYF TGTGCCTGGAGTGAGCCGGTGGAGACCCAGTACTTC TRBV30 - TRBJ2-5
CASSESLARETQYF TGTGCCAGCAGTGAATCCCTGGCCCGAGAGACCCAGTACTTC TRBV25-1 - TRBJ2-5
CASTPSGGTTDTQYF TGTGCCAGCACCCCCTCCGGGGGGACTACAGATACGCAGTATTTT TRBV6-4 TRBD2 TRBJ2-3
CASSPLNTGELFF TGTGCCAGCAGTCCCCTAAACACCGGGGAGCTGTTTTTT TRBV6-5 - TRBJ2-2
CAWHGTNTDTQYF TGTGCCTGGCACGGGACTAACACAGATACGCAGTATTTT TRBV30 TRBD2 TRBJ2-3
CASSLGQGAREQYF TGTGCCAGCTCACTCGGACAGGGGGCCAGGGAGCAGTACTTC TRBV18 TRBD1 TRBJ2-7
CASSTRQESYEQYF TGTGCCAGTAGTACTCGACAGGAAAGCTACGAGCAGTACTTC TRBV19 - TRBJ2-7
CASSSPGTNYEQYF TGTGCCAGTAGCTCTCCCGGGACAAACTACGAGCAGTACTTC TRBV19 - TRBJ2-7
CAWTGTGHNSPLHF TGTGCCTGGACAGGGACAGGGCATAATTCACCCCTCCACTTT TRBV30 TRBD1 TRBJ1-6